One sample yielded the 9 T cell receptor beta chains listed below, sequenced in a study of T cell clonality in common variable immunodeficiency. Antigen specificity for these receptors is unknown. The protocol was immunoSEQ multiplex PCR, while the TCRdb copy is restricted to in-frame clones and leaves out a portion. The sample yields some 15,000 clones, without any singletons. General study points: Fewer deletions and N-nucleotide insertions were reportedly seen in common variable immunodeficiency TCR beta sequences.

Sequencing was done on a sample of peripheral blood mononuclear cells. These receptor sequences come from a human donor with common variable immunodeficiency.

The CDR3 loop reads CAWSVQGTPNEKLFF. The DNA read from the CDR3 is TGTGCCTGGAGTGTACAGGGAACACCTAATGAAAAA. The chain is built from TRBV30 and TRBJ1-4; D perhaps matches TRBD1 (6 bases). The CDR3 end falls 3 residues outside the read, so it is completed with the germline J gene. CDR3 length: 15 residues. With 0 bases removed from V and 3 bases from J, the gap between germline ends came to 11 bases. From germline, CDR1 is GTSNPN and CDR2 SVGIG (reference sequence).

This clone has just a few counts. This CDR3 reads CASSSGQPQETQYF. The covered CDR3 bases are TGTGCCAGCTCATCGGGACAGCCCCAAGAGACC. The chain couples TRBV18 to TRBJ2-5; the match to TRBD1 covers 7 bases. The sequence runs out 3 residues before the end of the CDR3; the remainder is reconstructed from the germline J gene. Looked up from germline, CDR1 is KGHSH and CDR2 is LQKENI. J lost 1 base, V lost 5 bases, and 4 bases had no gene match. The CDR3 spans 14 residues. The full variable domain, completed using reference TRBV18 and TRBJ2-5, is NAGVMQNPRHLVRRRGQEARLRCSPMKGHSHVYWYRQLPEEGLKFMVYLQKENIIDESGMPKERFSAEFPKEGPSILRIQQVVRGDSAAYFCASSSGQPQETQYFGPGTRLLVL.

With respect to this clone: The missing CDR3 end, 3 residues past where the read stops, is filled in from the germline J gene. This chain joins TRBV7-9 and TRBJ1-1; D remains unclear. In germline, CDR1 is SEHNR, CDR2 FQNEAQ (reference sequence). V lost 5 bases and J lost 2, with 15 bases in between. The CDR3 consists of 15 residues. The CDR3 is CASSPASGGNTEAFF. Incomplete CDR3 DNA: TGTGCCAGCAGCCCCGCTAGTGGTGGTAACACTGAA.

This clone was detected a few times. The read gets to within 3 residues of the CDR3 end, and the germline J gene fills in the rest. The chain joins TRBV11-2 to TRBJ2-7; D is ambiguous. Germline V gene data show CDR1 as SGHAT and CDR2 as FQNNGV. The CDR3 contains 13 residues. V was cut by 2 bases and J by 4 bases, with 9 bases left in between. The CDR3 loop reads CASSLSSGYEQYF. The sequenced CDR3 bases are TGTGCCAGCAGCTTATCCTCAGGATACGAG.

This clone is medium-sized by share. The read ends 3 residues shy of where the CDR3 ends; the end is completed using the germline J gene. The rearrangement uses TRBV19 and TRBJ1-5; D is unresolved. CDR3 length: 14 residues. Looked up from germline, CDR1 is LNHDA and CDR2 is SQIVND (reference sequence). V gave up 3 bases and J gave up 1 base, with 7 bases separating them. The sequenced part of the CDR3 DNA is TGTGCCAGTAGTATCTTCAGGAGCAATCAGCCC. Protein: CASSIFRSNQP. The complete CDR3 protein is CASSIFRSNQPQHF. The entire variable domain, with the rest obtained from reference TRBV19 and TRBJ1-5, is as follows: DGGITQSPKYLFRKEGQNVTLSCEQNLNHDAMYWYRQDPGQGLRLIYYSQIVNDFQKGDIAEGYSVSREKKESFPLTVTSAQKNPTAFYLCASSIFRSNQPQHFGDGTRLSIL.

This clone is categorized as medium-sized. With the read ending 3 residues before the CDR3 end, the germline J gene is used to fill in that end. The chain carries TRBV20-1 and TRBJ1-1; D perhaps matches TRBD1 (6 bases). The CDR3 consists of 11 residues. Trimming shortened V by 5 bases and J by 6 bases, and 10 bases separated the two germline ends. Germline V CDR1 and CDR2: DFQATT, SNEGSKA (reference sequence). CDR3 in amino acids: CSAHRVSEAFF. The sequenced part of the CDR3 DNA is TGCAGTGCTCACAGGGTTTCTGAA.

This clone is medium-sized. The CDR3 end is not reached by the read, which stops 3 residues before it; the germline J gene fills it in. The chain employs TRBV12-3 or TRBV12-4 and TRBJ1-2, with 9 bases identical to TRBD1. Trimming took 6 bases from V and 7 from J; bases not matched to a gene: 12. The CDR3 consists of 15 residues. Incomplete CDR3 DNA: TGTGCCAGCAGAGAGTCAGGACAGGGGACACTTGGC. Its translation is CASRESGQGTLG. The whole CDR3 is CASRESGQGTLGYTF.

Comments on this clone: The CDR3 end is not reached by the read, which stops 3 residues before it; the germline J gene fills it in. V gene TRBV7-6 combines with J gene TRBJ2-7; 7 nucleotides agree with TRBD1. The germline CDR1 and CDR2 sequences are SGHVS and FNYEAQ. J gave up 3 bases and V 5 bases, and 4 bases lay outside the gene matches. The CDR3 consists of 13 residues. The CDR3 is CASSLRQGYEQYF. The DNA read from the CDR3 is TGTGCCAGCAGCCTCCGACAGGGCTACGAG.

On this clone: The read stops 3 residues short of the end of the CDR3; the missing end is completed from the germline J gene. The chain has TRBV6-2 or TRBV6-3 and TRBJ1-2, with 8 nucleotides matching TRBD1. V lost 7 bases and J lost 1; bases outside the gene matches: 14. Germline values: CDR1 MNHEY, CDR2 SVGEGT. The CDR3 covers 17 residues. This chain's CDR3 is CASKGLYGTGGNYGYTF. The CDR3 DNA, read in part, is TGTGCCAGCAAGGGGTTGTACGGGACAGGCGGTAACTATGGC.